The 28 T cell receptor beta chains reported below all come from one sample, sequenced in a study of blood T cell repertoires in COVID-19. Using immunoSEQ multiplex PCR, the repertoire was profiled, and TCRdb retains in-frame clones only, with some absent. This sample carries about 130,000 clones, over 75% of them seen once, and the ten largest clones take 6.6%. The sequenced sample consisted of peripheral blood. The source is a man of 80 years or more with active or convalescent COVID-19.

The chain carries TRBV15 and TRBJ2-3; unclear D gene. This CDR3 contains 13 residues. CDR1 is LNHNV and CDR2 is YYDKDF in the germline V gene (reference sequence). Trimming pared 0 bases from V and 2 bases from J, leaving 3 bases between. CDR3 sequence (DNA): TGTGCCACCAGCAGAGATTACACAGATACGCAGTATTTT. The encoded protein is CATSRDYTDTQYF.

In its sample, this clone was seen once. V usage is TRBV4-2 and J usage is TRBJ2-2, with D possibly TRBD1 on 5 matching bases. CDR1 and CDR2 from the germline V gene are LGHNA and YNFKEQ. The CDR3 contains 14 residues. The V end was cut by 5 bases, the J end by 6 bases, with 13 bases between. The CDR3 spells CASSEGAAPGELFF. CDR3 nucleotide sequence: TGTGCCAGCAGCGAAGGGGCAGCTCCCGGGGAGCTGTTTTTT.

This chain connects TRBV7-6 to TRBJ2-1; 10 bases line up with TRBD2. V shed 1 base, J shed 4 bases, and the junction held 7 bases outside the gene matches. Germline V gene data show CDR1 as SGHVS and CDR2 as FNYEAQ. The CDR3 is made up of 17 amino acids. The CDR3 DNA reads as TGTGCCAGCAGCTTAGTTTTCCTAGCGGGAGTTTACAATGAGCAGTTCTTC. Its protein is CASSLVFLAGVYNEQFF.

The V gene is TRBV18, the J gene TRBJ1-6, with TRBD1 identical over 8 bases. The length of the CDR3 is 19 residues. Trimming at V came to 1 base and at J to 6 bases, leaving 14 bases not matched to a gene. The germline V gene encodes CDR1 KGHSH and CDR2 LQKENI. The CDR3 region has the DNA TGTGCCAGCTCACCACTCGACAGGGGCCGGGCAGGAGGTAATTCACCCCTCCACTTT. Residues: CASSPLDRGRAGGNSPLHF.

This clone showed up many times. This chain uses TRBV7-2 with TRBJ1-1; 9 bases align to TRBD1. Germline values: CDR1 SGHTA, CDR2 FQGNSA. Trimming cost V 6 bases and J 6 bases; bases outside gene matches: 5. The CDR3 runs to 13 residues. CDR3 nucleotides: TGTGCCAGCAGATCACAGGGGGCCTCTGAAGCTTTCTTT. Translated, it gives CASRSQGASEAFF.

The chain has TRBV11-2 and TRBJ2-6; D unclear. CDR3 length equals 19 residues. The ends were cut back, 5 bases at V and 0 bases at J, with 20 bases in the middle. Looked up from germline, CDR1 is SGHAT and CDR2 is FQNNGV. In DNA form, the CDR3 reads TGTGCCAGCAGCGCGTGGGCATCCTCAAGAGCCTCTGGGGCCAACGTCCTGACTTTC. Translated: CASSAWASSRASGANVLTF.

The V and J genes are TRBV5-6 and TRBJ2-5; 7 bases line up with TRBD1. The junction had 8 bases not matched to a gene; V was cut back by 2 bases and J by 7 bases. The CDR3 extends over 14 amino acids. The germline gives CDR1 SGHDT, CDR2 YYEEEE. This chain's CDR3 is CASSFKGGAGTQYF. The CDR3 region has the DNA TGTGCCAGCAGCTTTAAAGGGGGCGCGGGGACCCAGTACTTC.

V usage is TRBV28 and J usage is TRBJ1-2, with D perhaps TRBD1 (6 bases). Germline assignment: CDR1 MDHEN and CDR2 SYDVKM. V lost 7 bases to trimming and J lost 4 bases, with 25 bases between them. The CDR3 covers 17 residues. CDR3 residues: CASISHSTGLSSYGYTF. The CDR3 coding sequence is TGTGCCAGCATATCCCATTCGACAGGTCTCTCTAGCTATGGCTACACCTTC.

This rearrangement joins TRBV11-2 to TRBJ1-4; 8 bases match TRBD1. V shed 1 base and J 7 bases; nucleotides not matched to a gene: 2. Germline V gives CDR1 SGHAT, CDR2 FQNNGV. CDR3 size: 14 residues. The CDR3 sequence: CASSLVQGGEKLFF. DNA for the CDR3: TGTGCCAGCAGCTTAGTACAGGGGGGTGAAAAACTGTTTTTT.

J is TRBJ2-3 and V is TRBV3-1 (or the pseudogene TRBV3-2); D perhaps matches TRBD1 (7 bases). Trimming left V 2 bases short and J 6 bases short, with 18 bases between. In germline, CDR1 is LGHDT, CDR2 YNNKEL (reference sequence). CDR3 size: 16 residues. The DNA for the CDR3 is TGTGCCAGCAGCCAAAGGGGCAGGGGGGCACTGGATACGCAGTATTTT. This codes for CASSQRGRGALDTQYF.

The J gene is TRBJ1-5, the V gene TRBV19, with 7 bases matching TRBD1. The CDR3 runs 16 residues. Germline loops: CDR1 LNHDA, CDR2 SQIVND (reference sequence). V lost 2 bases, J lost 2 bases, and 6 bases stayed unmatched. DNA for the CDR3: TGTGCCAGTAGTATATTGAGGGGGCAGGGCAATCAGCCCCAGCATTTT. This sequence encodes CASSILRGQGNQPQHF.

The V gene is TRBV29-1, the J gene TRBJ2-7, with 11 bases that match TRBD2. There are 13 residues in the CDR3. Trimming took 4 bases from V and 1 from J; bases not matched to a gene: 0. From germline, CDR1 is SQVTM and CDR2 ANQGSEA. The CDR3 spells CSVGLAGSYEQYF. The DNA for the CDR3 is TGCAGCGTTGGACTAGCGGGATCCTACGAGCAGTACTTC.

CDR3 sequence reads: CASSQALTDTQYF. In DNA, the CDR3 is TGTGCCAGCAGTCAGGCCCTCACAGATACGCAGTATTTT. This chain links TRBV6-5 with TRBJ2-3; D ambiguous. The germline V and J ends were trimmed by 5 bases and 2 bases, with 8 bases remaining between them. This CDR3 spans 13 amino acids. Germline V gene lookup returns CDR1 MNHEY and CDR2 SVGAGI.

This chain connects TRBV10-2 to TRBJ1-6, with 8 bases identical to TRBD1. Germline V gives CDR1 WSHSY, CDR2 SAAADI. The CDR3 is made up of 13 amino acids. J gave up 8 bases and V 6 bases, and 3 bases lay outside the gene matches. CDR3 amino acids: CASRLQGDSPLHF. The CDR3 nucleotides read TGCGCCAGCAGACTACAGGGGGATTCACCCCTCCACTTT.

In this sample, this clone turned up once. The chain carries TRBV5-1 and TRBJ2-5; 9 positions agree with TRBD1. There are 16 residues in the CDR3. Germline trimming cut 3 bases from V and 1 base from J; bases unmatched to any gene: 7. Germline assignment: CDR1 SGHRS and CDR2 YFSETQ. CDR3 protein: CASSWRTGDIQETQYF. The CDR3 coding sequence is TGCGCCAGCAGCTGGAGGACAGGGGACATCCAAGAGACCCAGTACTTC.

The chain has TRBV6-4 and TRBJ2-2, with 10 positions matching TRBD1. V dropped 7 bases and J dropped 3; count of bases not matched to a gene: 8. Per germline, CDR1 MRHNA and CDR2 SNTAGT. The CDR3 runs to 16 residues. The CDR3 DNA sequence: TGTGCCAGCACTCCAGGACAGGGGGATGACACCGGGGAGCTGTTTTTT. It translates to CASTPGQGDDTGELFF.

The chain joins TRBV10-3 to TRBJ1-2; the D gene is possibly TRBD1 (6 bases). Germline CDR1 and CDR2: ENHRY and SYGVKD. Deletions cut 7 bases from V and 0 bases from J, with 12 bases between. The CDR3 consists of 14 residues. CDR3 sequence reads: CAITRTETNYGYTF. The CDR3 coding sequence is TGTGCCATCACCCGGACAGAGACTAACTATGGCTACACCTTC.

The genes are TRBV14 and TRBJ2-7; possible D gene TRBD1, 6 bases. The V and J ends lost 0 bases and 6 bases respectively, with 9 bases between them. This CDR3 region has 13 residues. Germline V CDR1 and CDR2: SGHDN, FVKESK. In nucleotides, the CDR3 is TGTGCCAGCAGCCAAGATTTGGGGGCCGAGCAGTACTTC. This translates into CASSQDLGAEQYF.

This rearrangement joins TRBV12-5 to TRBJ2-3; D perhaps matches TRBD2 (5 bases). Germline values: CDR1 LGHNT, CDR2 FRNRAP. V was cut by 7 bases and J by 2 bases, with 16 bases left in between. The CDR3 is 15 amino acids. As DNA, the CDR3 is TGTGCTAGTGATCTCCGGGGTGCCCCCACAGATACGCAGTATTTT. Protein sequence: CASDLRGAPTDTQYF.

The V gene is TRBV5-4, the J gene TRBJ2-1, with D uncertain. Trimming cost V 4 bases and J 1 base, with 15 bases left between them. The CDR3 is made up of 16 amino acids. CDR1 and CDR2 from the germline V gene are SGHNT and YYREEE (reference sequence). The CDR3 spells CASSPEVSVSYNEQFF. In DNA form, the CDR3 reads TGTGCCAGCAGCCCGGAAGTGAGCGTGTCCTACAATGAGCAGTTCTTC.

V usage is TRBV6-5 and J usage is TRBJ2-4, with 11 bases fitting TRBD1. This CDR3 spans 15 amino acids. V was pared by 6 bases and J by 7 bases, with 8 bases of the junction left unmatched. CDR1 and CDR2 from the germline V gene are MNHEY and SVGAGI. The CDR3 DNA follows: TGTGCCAGCAGCCCGGACAGGGGGCGTTGGAACATTCAGTACTTC. It translates to CASSPDRGRWNIQYF.

This sequence joins TRBV7-7 and TRBJ2-5; 7 nucleotides agree with TRBD1. The J segment lost 11 bases and the V segment lost 1 base, leaving 7 bases of the junction unmatched. Germline V gene data show CDR1 as SSHAT and CDR2 as FNYEAQ (reference sequence). This CDR3 comprises 13 residues. CDR3 protein: CASSLGDTGAQYF. CDR3 nucleotide sequence: TGTGCCAGCAGCTTAGGGGACACAGGGGCGCAGTACTTC.

This chain connects TRBV27 to TRBJ1-5; D is perhaps TRBD1 (6 bases). Germline V lookup: CDR1 MNHEY, CDR2 SMNVEV (reference sequence). V gave up 5 bases and J gave up 7 bases, with 18 bases separating them. The CDR3 loop spans 15 amino acids. The CDR3 loop reads CASSRDTLGIQPQHF. The CDR3 DNA sequence: TGTGCCAGCAGTCGGGACACCCTGGGGATCCAGCCCCAGCATTTT.

This chain's CDR3 is CASSDGVHGTPQFF. CDR3 nucleotides: TGTGCCAGCAGTGATGGGGTTCACGGGACACCGCAGTTCTTC. The rearrangement links TRBV6-4 to TRBJ2-1, with a possible D match to TRBD1 (6 bases). V shed 3 bases and J shed 12 bases, with 18 bases lying between them. The CDR3 covers 14 residues. Germline CDR1 MRHNA, CDR2 SNTAGT.

The J gene is TRBJ2-2, the V gene TRBV2; 8 nucleotides line up with TRBD1. V lost 6 bases, J lost 5 bases, and 5 bases stayed unmatched. The CDR3 extends over 14 amino acids. Germline loops: CDR1 SNHLY, CDR2 FYNNEI. CDR3 sequence (DNA): TGTGCCAGCAGGGACAGGGTGAGAACCGGGGAGCTGTTTTTT. Encoded protein: CASRDRVRTGELFF.

The genes are TRBV7-9 and TRBJ2-3; the D gene is possibly TRBD1 (6 bases). CDR3 length equals 15 residues. From germline, CDR1 is SEHNR and CDR2 FQNEAQ (reference sequence). The V end lost 4 bases, the J end lost 2 bases, and 13 bases lay between the germline ends. The chain's CDR3 is CASSSSDRSTDTQYF. CDR3 bases: TGTGCCAGCAGCTCCTCGGACAGATCCACAGATACGCAGTATTTT.

The gene calls are TRBV24-1 and TRBJ2-2; 8 bases are shared with TRBD1. V gave up 1 base and J gave up 6 bases; unmatched junction bases: 9. This CDR3 comprises 17 residues. Germline-derived CDR1 and CDR2 are KGHDR and SFDVKD. The CDR3 reads CATSDLPRRQGPGELFF. The CDR3 bases are TGTGCCACCAGTGATTTACCACGAAGACAGGGGCCCGGGGAGCTGTTTTTT.

This rearrangement joins TRBV19 to TRBJ2-3; 9 bases align to TRBD1. CDR3 length: 14 amino acids. The V gene's germline CDR1 is LNHDA and CDR2 SQIVND (reference sequence). The trim removed 9 bases at V and 4 bases at J, leaving 8 bases unmatched. CDR3 sequence (DNA): TGTGCCAGCGGTCCGGGACAGGGTGCAGATACGCAGTATTTT. Amino acids: CASGPGQGADTQYF.